The 25 T cell receptor beta chains in this list originate from one sample, sequenced in a study of CD8 T cells in ankylosing spondylitis. MiXCR was run by TCRdb on the 5' RACE reads, yielding one entry per CDR3 protein. Altogether about 120,000 distinct CDR3 sequences are present, about an eighth being singletons, with the ten largest covering approximately 3%. The material sequenced was blood, either unsorted or a sorted T cell fraction (not recorded which). Receptors originate from a female donor with ankylosing spondylitis or in good health (not recorded which).

This clonotype occurred many times. This sequence joins TRBV9 and TRBJ1-1; the match to TRBD1 covers 10 bases. This CDR3 is built from 12 residues. The V gene end was trimmed by 5 bases and the J gene end by 7 bases; junction bases not matched to a gene: 2. CDR1 and CDR2 (germline): SGDLS, YYNGEE. This CDR3 is CASSGDRGEAFF. CDR3 sequence (DNA): TGTGCCAGCAGTGGGGACAGGGGTGAAGCTTTCTTT.

This clonotype turned up a few times. The rearrangement uses TRBV2 and TRBJ2-1; 8 bases align to TRBD1. CDR3 size: 13 residues. Germline CDR1 is SNHLY and CDR2 is FYNNEI. Trimming removed 5 bases from V and 5 bases from J; junction bases left unmatched: 2. As DNA, the CDR3 is TGTGCCAGCAGTACGGACAGGGACAATGAGCAGTTCTTC. This codes for CASSTDRDNEQFF.

This clonotype was counted ten times or more. The chain recombines TRBV5-5 with TRBJ2-4, with 8 bases that match TRBD1. The CDR3 runs 14 residues. Germline CDR1 SGHKS, CDR2 YYEKEE (reference sequence). V shed 0 bases, J shed 8 bases, and the junction held 4 bases outside the gene matches. DNA for the CDR3: TGTGCCAGCAGCTTGGGGCGGACAGGGCACATTCAGTACTTC. Translated: CASSLGRTGHIQYF.

The chain has TRBV20-1 and TRBJ2-2; no clear D gene. Germline V CDR1 and CDR2: DFQATT, SNEGSKA (reference sequence). The V gene lost 1 base and the J gene lost 1 base, with 10 bases spanning the gap. The CDR3 extends over 15 amino acids. CDR3 loop: CSARGATENTGELFF. DNA of the CDR3: TGCAGTGCTAGAGGAGCAACAGAGAACACCGGGGAGCTGTTTTTT.

This clonotype occurred once. The rearrangement links TRBV11-2 to TRBJ2-1; possible D gene TRBD1, 5 bases. The germline V gene encodes CDR1 SGHAT and CDR2 FQNNGV. CDR3 size: 17 residues. The V end lost 5 bases, the J end lost 0 bases, and 17 bases lay between the germline ends. Here the CDR3 DNA reads TGTGCCAGCAGCACCCTCGTGTGGGGCAGCTCCTACAATGAGCAGTTCTTC. It yields the protein CASSTLVWGSSYNEQFF.

The table lists this clonotype with a few counts. This sequence joins TRBV5-5 and TRBJ2-1; D perhaps matches TRBD2 (6 bases). Trimming removed 0 bases at V and 3 bases at J, with 13 bases between. The germline gives CDR1 SGHKS, CDR2 YYEKEE (reference sequence). CDR3 length equals 16 residues. The CDR3 reads CASSLDPGTLYNEQFF. The DNA of the CDR3 is TGTGCCAGCAGCTTGGACCCCGGGACTCTCTACAATGAGCAGTTCTTC.

This clonotype was counted at least ten times. This chain connects TRBV5-5 to TRBJ2-7, with D perhaps TRBD2 (6 bases). The germline CDR1 and CDR2 sequences are SGHKS and YYEKEE (reference sequence). Trimming stripped 0 bases from V and 0 bases from J, with 13 bases between. CDR3 size: 16 residues. CDR3 in DNA: TGTGCCAGCAGCTTGGGACGGGACTTGAGCTCCTACGAGCAGTACTTC. This sequence encodes CASSLGRDLSSYEQYF. The full variable domain, completed using reference TRBV5-5 and TRBJ2-7, is DAGVTQSPTHLIKTRGQQVTLRCSPISGHKSVSWYQQVLGQGPQFIFQYYEKEERGRGNFPDRFSARQFPNYSSELNVNALLLGDSALYLCASSLGRDLSSYEQYFGPGTRLTVT.

This clonotype appeared a few times. V and J are TRBV20-1 and TRBJ1-5, with D uncertain. This CDR3 has 15 amino acids. The ends were cut back, 6 bases at V and 9 bases at J, with 24 bases in the middle. Germline V gene sequence: CDR1 DFQATT, CDR2 SNEGSKA (reference sequence). Here the CDR3 DNA reads TGCAGTGCATCTCCATGGCAGGACGGAGATCGGCCCCAGCATTTT. Its protein product is CSASPWQDGDRPQHF.

The chain couples TRBV7-8 to TRBJ1-5; possible D gene TRBD1, 5 bases. The CDR3 contains 15 residues. Trimming removed 1 base at V and 6 bases at J, with 13 bases between. CDR1 SGHVS and CDR2 FQNEAQ come from the germline V gene. This CDR3 reads CASSLGGAGPQPQHF. CDR3 in DNA: TGTGCCAGCAGCTTAGGGGGCGCAGGCCCTCAGCCCCAGCATTTT.

V and J are TRBV7-3 and TRBJ2-3, with D possibly matching TRBD2 (5 bases). In germline, CDR1 is SGHTA, CDR2 FQGTGA. Trimming removed 5 bases at V and 4 bases at J, with 16 bases between. This CDR3 has 15 residues. The CDR3 loop is CASSTAGDPADTQYF. Here the CDR3 DNA reads TGTGCCAGCAGCACCGCCGGGGATCCAGCAGATACGCAGTATTTT. Together with reference TRBV7-3 and TRBJ2-3, the CDR3 gives the full variable domain: GAGVSQTPSNKVTEKGKYVELRCDPISGHTALYWYRQSLGQGPEFLIYFQGTGAADDSGLPNDRFFAVRPEGSVSTLKIQRTERGDSAVYLCASSTAGDPADTQYFGPGTRLTVL.

This clonotype occurred many times. V gene TRBV12-3 or TRBV12-4 combines with J gene TRBJ2-1; perhaps D is TRBD1 or TRBD2 (5 bases each). The germline V and J ends were trimmed by 2 bases and 10 bases, with 18 bases remaining between them. This CDR3 has 15 amino acids. The CDR3 loop reads CASSLRGNSAGEQFF. In nucleotides, the CDR3 is TGTGCCAGCAGTTTAAGAGGTAATAGCGCAGGGGAGCAGTTCTTC.

Many counts were recorded for this clonotype. For the CDR3, the DNA is TGCAGTGCTAGAGCAGGCGGCGGTGGCTACACCTTC. The encoded protein is CSARAGGGGYTF. V is TRBV20-1 and J is TRBJ1-2, with D unclear. Germline assignment: CDR1 DFQATT and CDR2 SNEGSKA (reference sequence). V lost 1 base and J lost 7, with 10 bases in between. The CDR3 extends over 12 amino acids.

This clonotype came up many times. The rearrangement uses TRBV6-1 and TRBJ2-7, with a tentative D call TRBD2 (6 bases). This CDR3 has 13 amino acids. The germline V gene encodes CDR1 MNHNS and CDR2 SASEGT. V was pared by 4 bases and J by 4 bases, with 11 bases between. CDR3 amino acids: CASSVAEAYEQYF. CDR3 DNA: TGTGCCAGCAGTGTAGCGGAAGCATACGAGCAGTACTTC.

At least ten counts were recorded for this clonotype. The rearrangement links TRBV27 to TRBJ2-2; 7 bases are a match to TRBD2. Germline V gene sequence: CDR1 MNHEY, CDR2 SMNVEV (reference sequence). V was clipped by 1 base and J by 7 bases; unmatched bases: 3. This CDR3 comprises 14 residues. DNA of the CDR3: TGTGCCAGCAGTTTATGGGGGGGTGACGGGGAGCTGTTTTTT. Protein product: CASSLWGGDGELFF.

In regard to this clonotype: This may arise from a read error, as a much more abundant clone is one base away. This chain links TRBV3-1 with TRBJ2-7; D call uncertain. Germline CDR1 and CDR2: LGHDT and YNNKEL (reference sequence). The V gene lost 2 bases and the J gene lost 2 bases, with 10 bases spanning the gap. This CDR3 is built from 14 residues. This CDR3 is CASSQTWVPYEQYF. The DNA for the CDR3 is TGTGCCAGCAGCCAAACTTGGGTTCCCTACGAGCAGTACTTC.

The table lists this clonotype with a few counts. The rearrangement uses TRBV10-3 and TRBJ2-7; 8 nucleotides line up with TRBD2. V gave up 3 bases and J gave up 3 bases; unmatched junction bases: 7. CDR1 ENHRY and CDR2 SYGVKD come from the germline V gene. CDR3 size: 15 residues. The CDR3: CAISDGGDSIYEQYF. CDR3 nucleotide sequence: TGTGCCATCAGTGACGGGGGGGACTCAATCTACGAGCAGTACTTC.

On this clonotype: Sequence at one end of the junction differs from germline and may be a read error. This chain joins TRBV30 and TRBJ2-3, with 8 bases lining up with TRBD2. The CDR3 sequence is 15 residues long. Germline CDR1 and CDR2: GTSNPN and SVGIG (reference sequence). The CDR3, as DNA: TGTGCCTGGACCCGACTAGCGCTTAGCACAGGTACGCAGTATTTT. Encoded protein: CAWTRLALSTGTQYF.

At least ten counts were recorded for this clonotype. The chain links TRBV5-1 to TRBJ2-3; the D gene is possibly TRBD1 (6 bases). In germline, CDR1 is SGHRS, CDR2 YFSETQ. There are 15 residues in the CDR3. V was trimmed by 0 bases and J by 0 bases, leaving 8 bases between them. The CDR3 spells CASSLGGQSTDTQYF. The CDR3 nucleotides are TGCGCCAGCAGCTTGGGCGGACAGAGCACAGATACGCAGTATTTT.

This clonotype was seen repeatedly, ten times or more. The chain joins TRBV5-1 to TRBJ2-1, with 10 bases aligning to TRBD1. V lost 1 base, J lost 7 bases, and 5 bases stayed unmatched. CDR3 length equals 15 residues. Germline V gene lookup returns CDR1 SGHRS and CDR2 YFSETQ. CDR3 region: CASSLWGQGSNEQFF. The CDR3 nucleotides are TGCGCCAGCAGCTTGTGGGGACAGGGGTCGAATGAGCAGTTCTTC.

V and J are TRBV4-2 and TRBJ1-2, with 8 nucleotides matching TRBD1. The ends lost 1 base at V and 8 bases at J; junction bases unmatched: 6. The CDR3 is 14 residues long. The germline gives CDR1 LGHNA, CDR2 YNFKEQ. The CDR3 DNA follows: TGTGCCAGCAGCCAAGCGACAGGGGAAGGCGGCTACACCTTC. The encoded protein is CASSQATGEGGYTF.

The sample holds many counts of this clonotype. The V gene is TRBV20-1, the J gene TRBJ2-5; D gene ambiguous. The germline CDR1 and CDR2 sequences are DFQATT and SNEGSKA (reference sequence). V was shortened by 4 bases and J by 0 bases, with 6 bases between the two germline ends. CDR3 size: 12 residues. The CDR3 loop reads CSAKRDQETQYF. DNA for the CDR3: TGCAGTGCTAAGCGCGACCAAGAGACCCAGTACTTC.

Remarks on this clonotype: A much bigger clone sits one base away, suggesting this may be a read error. The chain recombines TRBV4-2 with TRBJ2-7; 8 nucleotides line up with TRBD1. Germline V gives CDR1 LGHNA, CDR2 YNFKEQ. The CDR3 is made up of 16 amino acids. CDR3 region: CASSQEGQVDAYEHYF. In DNA, the CDR3 is TGTGCCAGCAGCCAAGAGGGACAGGTAGATGCCTACGAGCACTACTTC.

There are many counts of this clonotype. This chain connects TRBV20-1 to TRBJ2-3, with TRBD1 identical over 7 bases. There are 17 residues in the CDR3. Germline V gene sequence: CDR1 DFQATT, CDR2 SNEGSKA (reference sequence). V lost 3 bases to trimming and J lost 5 bases; unmatched junction nucleotides: 17. This CDR3 reads CSASVAGGSGNQDTQYF. CDR3 nucleotides: TGCAGTGCTAGTGTAGCAGGGGGTTCAGGTAACCAAGATACGCAGTATTTT.

V usage is TRBV24-1 and J usage is TRBJ2-1; weak D call: TRBD2 (6 bases). The germline CDR1 and CDR2 sequences are KGHDR and SFDVKD. The V gene lost 3 bases and the J gene lost 0 bases, with 17 bases spanning the gap. The CDR3 loop spans 18 amino acids. CDR3 amino acids: CATSDGTSFLSSYNEQFF. CDR3 sequence (DNA): TGTGCCACCAGTGATGGGACTTCCTTCCTAAGCTCCTACAATGAGCAGTTCTTC.

This clonotype was seen a handful of times. This chain uses TRBV7-2 with TRBJ2-2; possibly TRBD2 for D (5 bases). V was clipped by 6 bases and J by 4 bases, with 12 bases between them. This CDR3 is 14 amino acids long. Germline V gene lookup returns CDR1 SGHTA and CDR2 FQGNSA. CDR3 in amino acids: CASRTGVGTGELFF. In DNA, the CDR3 is TGTGCCAGCAGGACCGGGGTCGGCACCGGGGAGCTGTTTTTT.